This TCR beta chain is drawn from a study of response to subunit inactivated influenza vaccine. TCRdb re-analysed the RT-PCR reads in MiXCR, keeping a single row per CDR3 protein. The sample carries 530,000 or so distinct CDR3 sequences, 25% recorded once. Findings and caveats of the study: There was a suggestion from the authors that each seasonal influenza vaccination recruits few new T cells.

A remark on this clonotype: What it binds is not known.

The TCR was taken from a man aged 50-59 years who received an inactivated influenza vaccine. Sequences were derived from CD4+ T cells sorted from PBMCs, sampled roughly 5 days after vaccination.

The DNA for the CDR3 is TGTGCCAGCAGGGGAGGAGGGGGCTACAATGAGCAGTTCTTC. It specifies CASRGGGGYNEQFF. This chain links TRBV25-1 with TRBJ2-1, with D possibly being TRBD1 or TRBD2 (6 bases each). CDR1 and CDR2 (germline): MGHDK, SYGVNS. Trimming pared 6 bases from V and 3 bases from J, leaving 12 bases between. This CDR3 contains 14 residues.